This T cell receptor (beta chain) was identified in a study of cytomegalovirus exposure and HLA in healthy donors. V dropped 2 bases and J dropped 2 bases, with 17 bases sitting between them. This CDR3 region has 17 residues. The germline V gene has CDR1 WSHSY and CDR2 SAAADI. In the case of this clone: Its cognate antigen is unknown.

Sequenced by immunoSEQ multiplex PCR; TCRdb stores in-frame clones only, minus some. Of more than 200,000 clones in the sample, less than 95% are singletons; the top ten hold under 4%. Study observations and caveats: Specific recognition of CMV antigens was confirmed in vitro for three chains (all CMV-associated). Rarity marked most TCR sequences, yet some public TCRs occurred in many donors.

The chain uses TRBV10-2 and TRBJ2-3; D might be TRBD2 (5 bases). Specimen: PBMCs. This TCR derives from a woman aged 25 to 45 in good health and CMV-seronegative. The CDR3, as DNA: TGCGCCAGCAGTGAGGACGCGGGCACGTCGGCCACAGATACGCAGTATTTT. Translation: CASSEDAGTSATDTQYF.